These T cell receptor beta chains were read from a single sample in a study of shared clonotypes between healthy human individuals. Produced via immunoSEQ multiplex PCR; TCRdb's table is partial and in-frame only. Here the sample spans about 990,000 clones, approximately 78% being singletons. Sequences were obtained from memory CD4+ T cells from PBMCs. Receptor source: a man younger than 30 in good health. Some clones in this sample may be carry-over from other donors' samples. CDR3s include the opening cysteine and the closing phenylalanine or tryptophan. The D gene is left open where the match is weak. Clone size is stated in some rows and not others, as once, few, many or a class when expanded.

V	size	length	J	D	DNA	CDR3
TRBV19	NA	15	TRBJ2-2	NA	TGTGCCAGTAGTATACCCAGCCCCGGCGCCGGGGAGCTGTTTTTT	CASSIPSPGAGELFF
TRBV11-2	NA	13	TRBJ2-3	NA	TGTGCCAGCAGGCTCACCGGCACAGATACGCAGTATTTT	CASRLTGTDTQYF
TRBV28	NA	15	TRBJ1-4	TRBD1	TGTGCCAGCAGCCCCCCAGGGGGCGTCAATGAAAAACTGTTTTTT	CASSPPGGVNEKLFF
TRBV7-2	NA	13	TRBJ2-1	NA	TGTGCCAGCAGCTTGTGGCAGTACAATGAGCAGTTCTTC	CASSLWQYNEQFF
TRBV29-1	NA	14	TRBJ1-2	TRBD1	TGCAGCGTTCCAGAGGAGGACAGGTCCTATGGCTACACCTTC	CSVPEEDRSYGYTF
TRBV12-5	NA	15	TRBJ2-3	NA	TGTGCCCCGGCCCCTTTTCTGCTACGCACAGATACGCAGTATTTT	CAPAPFLLRTDTQYF
TRBV7-2	NA	13	TRBJ2-7	NA	TGTGCCAGCAGCTTACCGGGAGCCTACGAGCAGTACTTC	CASSLPGAYEQYF
TRBV6-5	NA	15	TRBJ2-7	NA	TGTGCCAGCAGCTCCAAGCCCGGGCTAAACTACGAGCAGTACTTC	CASSSKPGLNYEQYF
TRBV19	NA	15	TRBJ2-1	TRBD2	TGTGCCAGTAGTATTGGCGGGAGAGTCCACAATGAGCAGTTCTTC	CASSIGGRVHNEQFF
TRBV9	NA	14	TRBJ1-3	NA	TGTGCCAGCGCCCCGCTCCCCTCTGGAAACACCATATATTTT	CASAPLPSGNTIYF
TRBV9	NA	16	TRBJ2-7	NA	TGTGCCAGCAGCGCCCTATCCACACTCATTACGAGGGAGCAGTACTTC	CASSALSTLITREQYF
TRBV27	NA	17	TRBJ2-3	NA	TGTGCCAGCAGAGGCCCCCGGGACTCTCTACGCACAGATACGCAGTATTTT	CASRGPRDSLRTDTQYF
TRBV7-2	NA	14	TRBJ2-7	NA	TGTGCCAGCAGCTTAGCCGGGACTTCCTACGAGCAGTACTTC	CASSLAGTSYEQYF
TRBV7-2	many	14	TRBJ2-2	NA	TGTGCCAGCAGCTTTTCCCCCGTAGCCGGGGAGCTGTTTTTT	CASSFSPVAGELFF
TRBV4-1	NA	14	TRBJ2-5	NA	TGCGCCAGCAGCATGGGGGACCCCTGGGAGACCCAGTACTTC	CASSMGDPWETQYF
TRBV5-1	NA	18	TRBJ2-6	TRBD1	TGCGCCAGCAGCTTGCCCGGACAGGGGGCTCCTGGGGCCAACGTCCTGACTTTC	CASSLPGQGAPGANVLTF
TRBV15	NA	16	TRBJ2-4	NA	TGTGCCACCAGCAGACCTGCCAACGCTGCCAAAAACATTCAGTACTTC	CATSRPANAAKNIQYF
TRBV18	NA	13	TRBJ1-5	TRBD1	TGTGCCAGCTCACACTACAGGGGTCAGCCCCAGCATTTT	CASSHYRGQPQHF
TRBV5-1	NA	15	TRBJ2-1	TRBD1	TGCGCCAGCAGCCTCGGGACAGGGTCTTCGTATGAGCAGTTCTTC	CASSLGTGSSYEQFF
TRBV28	few	15	TRBJ2-1	NA	TGTGCCAGCAGTCTCCCAGCGGGTTCCTACAATGAGCAGTTCTTC	CASSLPAGSYNEQFF
TRBV18	NA	14	TRBJ2-7	NA	TGTGCCAGCTCACCGTACGGGTCCGGCTACGAGCAGTACTTC	CASSPYGSGYEQYF
TRBV27	NA	11	TRBJ2-7	NA	TGTGCCAGCAGGACTGCAGGACGGTGGTACTTC	CASRTAGRWYF
TRBV7-3	NA	14	TRBJ1-1	TRBD1	TGTGCCAGCAGCCCCGACAGGGTTTCGACTGAAGCTTTCTTT	CASSPDRVSTEAFF
TRBV2	NA	12	TRBJ1-4	NA	TGTGCCTCCTGGGGACGGGGCGAAAAACTGTTTTTT	CASWGRGEKLFF
TRBV7-2	NA	13	TRBJ1-5	NA	TGTGCCAGCAGCTGGAGGAAAAATCAGCCCCAGCATTTT	CASSWRKNQPQHF
TRBV10-3	many	15	TRBJ2-3	TRBD2	TGTGCCATCAGTGGGCGGACTAGCGGCACAGATACGCAGTATTTT	CAISGRTSGTDTQYF
TRBV27	NA	13	TRBJ2-1	NA	TGTGCCAGCAGTTTAAGAGGGCAGGGGATGGAGTTCTTC	CASSLRGQGMEFF
TRBV4-3	NA	17	TRBJ2-6	NA	TGCGCCAGCAGCCAAGTGAGCAGGTCCTCTGGGGCCAACGTCCTGACTTTC	CASSQVSRSSGANVLTF
TRBV19	many	16	TRBJ1-2	TRBD1	TGTGCCAGTAGTATAGGAGGGGGCGGCAAGCCCTATGGCTACACCTTC	CASSIGGGGKPYGYTF
TRBV11-1	NA	14	TRBJ1-2	NA	TGTGCCAGCAGCTCCAGGGCAGGTCTCTATGGCTACGCCTTC	CASSSRAGLYGYAF
TRBV28	NA	12	TRBJ1-1	NA	TGTGCCAGCAGTTCTGTTAACACTGAAGCTTTCTTT	CASSSVNTEAFF
TRBV7-3	NA	19	TRBJ2-2	TRBD2	TGTGCCAGCAGCTTGCACCGACCGGGACTAGCGATGCGCACCGGGGAGCTGTTTTTT	CASSLHRPGLAMRTGELFF
TRBV4-3	NA	15	TRBJ1-4	NA	TGCGCCAGCAGCCGGAGGGGTGCAACTAATGAAAAACTGTTTTTT	CASSRRGATNEKLFF
TRBV11-3	once	16	TRBJ2-3	TRBD2	TGTGCCAGCGCATTGGAGGCGGGAGGTCCCACAGATACGCAGTATTTT	CASALEAGGPTDTQYF
TRBV28	once	17	TRBJ1-1	NA	TGTGCCAGCAGTTTAAGGTCGGGGGGACCCTTGAACACTGAAGCTTTCTTT	CASSLRSGGPLNTEAFF
TRBV6-5	NA	15	TRBJ2-7	NA	TGTGCCAGCAGACCATGGGGGGGACAGACCTACGAGCAGTACTTC	CASRPWGGQTYEQYF
TRBV23-1	once	15	TRBJ2-7	NA	TGCGCCAGCAGTCAATCGCGGCAGGGATCCTACGAGCAGTACTTC	CASSQSRQGSYEQYF
TRBV5-4	many	14	TRBJ1-2	NA	TGTGCCAGCAGCTTGAGGGCCGGCGACTATGGCTACACCTTC	CASSLRAGDYGYTF
TRBV6-6	NA	14	TRBJ1-1	NA	TGTGCCAGCAGTTTGGACAGAGTGAACACTGAAGCTTTCTTT	CASSLDRVNTEAFF
TRBV6-1	once	12	TRBJ1-1	NA	TGTGCCAGCAGTAAAGTGAACACTGAAGCTTTCTTT	CASSKVNTEAFF
TRBV7-9	once	13	TRBJ2-7	NA	TGTGCCAGCAGCTTAGAGGGGTCGGCTAGTTTATACTTC	CASSLEGSASLYF
TRBV4-1	once	16	TRBJ1-5	NA	TGCGCCAGCAGCCAAGACGCCCCAAATAGCAATCAGCCCCAGCATTTT	CASSQDAPNSNQPQHF
TRBV5-1	NA	14	TRBJ2-1	NA	TGCGCCAGCAGCGCCGATCCCGACTACAATGAGCAGTTCTTC	CASSADPDYNEQFF
TRBV21-1	NA	16	TRBJ2-3	NA	TGTGCCAGCAGCAAGCCCGGGACAGGGTGGACAGATACGCAGTATTTT	CASSKPGTGWTDTQYF
TRBV5-4	many	14	TRBJ1-1	TRBD1	TGTGCCAGCAGCTCCGGACAGGGCTACACTGAAGCTTTCTTT	CASSSGQGYTEAFF
TRBV4-2	few	13	TRBJ1-1	NA	TGTGCCAGCAGCCAACCTCAGGACACTGAAGCTTTCTTT	CASSQPQDTEAFF
TRBV28	NA	15	TRBJ2-1	TRBD2	TGTGCCAGCAGTTTGGGACTACCCTACCCCCATGAGCAGTTCTTC	CASSLGLPYPHEQFF
TRBV5-1	NA	13	TRBJ1-1	NA	TGCGCCAGCAGCTTAATAGGGTACACTGAAGCTTTCTTT	CASSLIGYTEAFF
TRBV5-1	NA	15	TRBJ1-2	TRBD1	TGCGCCAGCAGCCCCGGGACAGGTGGGATCTATGGCTACACCTTC	CASSPGTGGIYGYTF
TRBV5-4	NA	14	TRBJ1-1	NA	TGTGCCAGCAGCTTGGCACAGGGAACCGGTGAAGCTTTCTTT	CASSLAQGTGEAFF
TRBV28	NA	15	TRBJ1-1	NA	TGTGCCAGCAGTTTATCCGGGGGGGGGAACACTGAAGCTTTCTTT	CASSLSGGGNTEAFF
TRBV11-2	NA	13	TRBJ2-7	NA	TGTGCCAGCAGCTTCGGATTGACCTACGAGCAGTACTTC	CASSFGLTYEQYF